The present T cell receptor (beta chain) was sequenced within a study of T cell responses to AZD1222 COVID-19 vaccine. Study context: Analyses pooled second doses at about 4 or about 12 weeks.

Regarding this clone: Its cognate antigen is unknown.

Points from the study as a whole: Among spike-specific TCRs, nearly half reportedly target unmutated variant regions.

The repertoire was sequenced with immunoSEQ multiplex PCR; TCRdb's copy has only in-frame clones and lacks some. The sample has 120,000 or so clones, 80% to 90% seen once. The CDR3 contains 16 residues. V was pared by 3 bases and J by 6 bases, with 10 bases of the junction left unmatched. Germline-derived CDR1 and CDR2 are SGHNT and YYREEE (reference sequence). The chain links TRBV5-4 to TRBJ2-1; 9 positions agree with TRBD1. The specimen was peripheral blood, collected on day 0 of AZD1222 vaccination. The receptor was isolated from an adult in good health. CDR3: CASSYNPDRGTNEQFF. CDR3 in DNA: TGTGCCAGCAGCTATAATCCCGACAGGGGGACCAATGAGCAGTTCTTC.